The clone carrying this TCR beta chain was counted a few times. Its antigen remains unidentified. V lost 1 base to trimming and J lost 6 bases, with 12 bases between them. CDR3 length: 14 amino acids. The V gene's germline CDR1 is SEHNR and CDR2 FQNEAQ (reference sequence). Individual cDNA molecules each carried unique molecular identifiers attached by the library. TCRdb re-called the RACE reads with MiXCR, one entry per CDR3 protein. The repertoire holds 95,000 to 150,000 distinct CDR3 sequences, with about 11% as singletons. The time point denotes: patch test 3, about 24 weeks after DPC sensitization. Treatment in this sample: therapeutic diphenylcyclopropenone sensitization with weekly scalp DPC. The data were taken from a study of human T cells and chemical hapten exposure. The wider study: Sensitizing treatment utilized 2% DPC over an approximately 2 cm by approximately 2 cm portion of upper inner arm skin.

Study findings and constraints: Patch test score rose with PT1 expanded TCRs, significant at 8, 16, 32, not 4. Expanded TCRs showed more large CDR3 clusters than pre-sensitization or healthy control sets.

This TCR was sampled from a woman aged 45-60 years with alopecia areata. Some clones in this sample may be carry-over from other donors' samples. This sequence joins TRBV7-9 and TRBJ1-1, with unresolved D. This material consisted of whole blood, taken in connection with sensitization to the hapten diphenylcyclopropenone (DPC). CDR3 residues: CASSLVAATAEAFF. For the CDR3, the DNA is TGTGCCAGCAGCTTAGTTGCGGCAACGGCTGAAGCTTTCTTT.